The 4 T cell receptor beta chains below all came from one sample that was sequenced in a study of shared clonotypes between healthy human individuals (dated by TCRdb to about 2020). CD8 naive samples were obtained by positive selection for CCR7 among CD45RO-negative cells, yielding a CD45RA+CCR7+ population from which TemRA cells were excluded. Library preparation was by the immunoSEQ multiplex PCR assay. As stored in TCRdb, this immuneACCESS dataset retains in-frame rearrangements with V and J assigned. A fraction of the clones does not appear; measured against another copy, unresolved V genes explain less than half of the discrepancy, and the remainder lacks a known reason. Recorded for this sample are around 1.9 million clones; 93% of them occurred a single time. The top ten constitute over 1.5% of the sample. Specimen: naive CD8+ T cells from PBMCs. The meaning of the sample's cell subset or site label: CD45RA+CCR7+. These receptors were taken from a young man in good health. Some clones in this sample may be carry-over from other donors' samples.

The chain uses TRBV27 and TRBJ1-5; D gene uncertain. V lost 5 bases and J lost 5, with 13 bases in between. The CDR3 has 14 residues. Germline V gives CDR1 MNHEY, CDR2 SMNVEV (reference sequence). CDR3 sequence reads: CASSPRDSDQPQHF. The CDR3, as DNA: TGTGCCAGCAGTCCCCGGGATTCTGATCAGCCCCAGCATTTT.

V is TRBV7-9 and J is TRBJ1-2; possible D gene TRBD1, 5 bases. Germline V gene sequence: CDR1 SEHNR, CDR2 FQNEAQ (reference sequence). V lost 1 base to trimming and J lost 8 bases, with 20 bases between them. The CDR3 has 16 amino acids. CDR3 region: CASSLDRTGLVSGYTF. CDR3 nucleotide sequence: TGTGCCAGCAGCTTAGATAGGACGGGACTGGTGTCGGGCTACACCTTC.

V gene TRBV28 combines with J gene TRBJ2-3; 9 bases are a match to TRBD1. The CDR3 covers 14 residues. The junction had 4 bases not matched to a gene; V was cut back by 7 bases and J by 2 bases. Germline V lookup: CDR1 MDHEN, CDR2 SYDVKM. In DNA, the CDR3 is TGTGCCAGCACCTGGACAGGGGACACAGATACGCAGTATTTT. Translation gives CASTWTGDTDTQYF.

This sequence joins TRBV28 and TRBJ2-1; D not certain. The CDR3 length is 14 residues. Trimming took off 1 base at V and 5 bases at J, with 9 bases between the two ends. From germline, CDR1 is MDHEN and CDR2 SYDVKM. CDR3 DNA sequence: TGTGCCAGCAGTTTATCTAGGCCAAACAATGAGCAGTTCTTC. It specifies CASSLSRPNNEQFF.